The 17 T cell receptor beta chains presented below share a single source sample, sequenced in a study of T cell responses to AZD1222 COVID-19 vaccine (dated by TCRdb to 2020 to 2023). Libraries were constructed by the immunoSEQ multiplex PCR assay. TCRdb took this table from immuneACCESS and kept in-frame rearrangements with V and J called. Such tables lack part of the clones; where checked against another copy, unresolved V genes explain under half of the gap, and the rest is unexplained. The sample records about 160,000 clones, about 90% of which are singletons. The ten top clones hold over 1.5% of the sample. The intended sense of this specimen's time point label: baseline before first vaccination. The sample here was peripheral blood, taken on day 0 of AZD1222 vaccination. The origin of the receptors is an adult in good health.

This clone came up once. The rearrangement uses TRBV6-1 and TRBJ1-3, with D perhaps TRBD1 (5 bases). V was pared by 2 bases and J by 1 base, with 9 bases between. This CDR3 spans 15 amino acids. From germline, CDR1 is MNHNS and CDR2 SASEGT. The CDR3: CASSELGGSGNTIYF. The CDR3 DNA reads as TGTGCCAGCAGTGAATTGGGGGGTTCTGGAAACACCATATATTTT.

V usage is TRBV6-2 or TRBV6-3 and J usage is TRBJ2-7, with 8 positions matching TRBD2. Germline-derived CDR1 and CDR2 are MNHEY and SVGEGT. The CDR3 has 15 residues. V shed 0 bases, J shed 3 bases, and the junction held 4 bases outside the gene matches. CDR3 sequence (DNA): TGTGCCAGCAGTTACTCCTCGCGGGGGGACTACGAGCAGTACTTC. It is translated as CASSYSSRGDYEQYF.

J is TRBJ1-5 and V is TRBV15, with a tentative D call TRBD1 (5 bases). Between the trimmed V and J ends, which lost 1 base and 4 bases, there was a span of 8 bases. The CDR3 is 14 residues long. Looked up from germline, CDR1 is LNHNV and CDR2 is YYDKDF (reference sequence). Here the CDR3 reads CATSRVDSNQPQHF. In DNA, the CDR3 is TGTGCCACCAGCAGAGTCGACAGTAATCAGCCCCAGCATTTT.

V is TRBV7-3 and J is TRBJ2-2; D not certain. V lost 5 bases to trimming and J lost 1 base, with 8 bases between them. The CDR3 sequence is 14 residues long. The germline gives CDR1 SGHTA, CDR2 FQGTGA. DNA for the CDR3: TGTGCCAGCAGCGGTCCGATGAACACCGGGGAGCTGTTTTTT. Encoded protein: CASSGPMNTGELFF.

This clone appeared a few times. The chain combines TRBV5-1 with TRBJ2-2; 10 nucleotides line up with TRBD1. J gave up 7 bases and V 5 bases, and 8 bases lay outside the gene matches. The CDR3 spans 15 residues. Germline V gives CDR1 SGHRS, CDR2 YFSETQ. The CDR3 loop is CASRSTGGLGGELFF. Here the CDR3 DNA reads TGCGCCAGCAGGTCGACAGGGGGCCTCGGCGGGGAGCTGTTTTTT.

The rearrangement uses TRBV7-2 and TRBJ1-1; 8 positions match TRBD1. This CDR3 comprises 16 residues. J gave up 1 base and V 2 bases, and 6 bases lay outside the gene matches. CDR1 and CDR2 from the germline V gene are SGHTA and FQGNSA. The CDR3 sequence is CASSLSLGQGNTEAFF. The CDR3 DNA follows: TGTGCCAGCAGCTTAAGTCTCGGACAGGGGAACACTGAAGCTTTCTTT. The full variable domain, rest sourced from reference TRBV7-2 and TRBJ1-1, is GAGVSQSPSNKVTEKGKDVELRCDPISGHTALYWYRQSLGQGLEFLIYFQGNSAPDKSGLPSDRFSAERTGGSVSTLTIQRTQQEDSAVYLCASSLSLGQGNTEAFFGQGTRLTVV.

This chain uses TRBV5-5 with TRBJ2-7; 10 bases are shared with TRBD2. Germline V CDR1 and CDR2: SGHKS, YYEKEE (reference sequence). V dropped 1 base and J dropped 4; count of bases not matched to a gene: 2. This CDR3 is 14 amino acids long. The CDR3, as DNA: TGTGCCAGCAGCTTGACTAGCGGGAATTACGAGCAGTACTTC. Translating it yields CASSLTSGNYEQYF.

This clone showed up just once. The gene calls are TRBV7-8 and TRBJ1-1; 8 bases align to TRBD1. With 2 bases clipped from V and 2 bases from J, the junction kept 7 bases outside the gene matches. The CDR3 has 16 residues. Germline V gene data show CDR1 as SGHVS and CDR2 as FQNEAQ. CDR3 in amino acids: CASSLSTGALNTEAFF. DNA for the CDR3: TGTGCCAGCAGCTTATCGACAGGGGCCCTAAACACTGAAGCTTTCTTT.

This chain joins TRBV7-8 and TRBJ2-5; D is undetermined. From germline, CDR1 is SGHVS and CDR2 FQNEAQ. V lost 8 bases and J lost 4, with 14 bases in between. This CDR3 is 13 amino acids long. CDR3 nucleotide sequence: TGTGCCAGCTCTAGTAGGGCTGGAGAGACCCAGTACTTC. Its protein is CASSSRAGETQYF. Complete variable domain (other parts from reference TRBV7-8 and TRBJ2-5): GAGVSQSPRYKVAKRGQDVALRCDPISGHVSLFWYQQALGQGPEFLTYFQNEAQLDKSGLPSDRFFAERPEGSVSTLKIQRTQQEDSAVYLCASSSRAGETQYFGPGTRLLVL.

Worth noting for this clone: It may be a read error: a sequence one base away is much more abundant. This sample also contains other DNA sequences that code for the same CDR3. This sequence joins TRBV6-4 and TRBJ2-2; tentative D call: TRBD2 (5 bases). The V and J ends lost 4 bases and 2 bases respectively, with 5 bases between them. The CDR3 totals 13 residues. Germline CDR1 is MRHNA and CDR2 is SNTAGT. CDR3: CASSGTNTGELFF. As DNA, the CDR3 is TGTGCCAGCAGTGGGACTAACACCGGGGAGCTGTTTTTT.

This clone came up a few times. The chain carries TRBV7-9 and TRBJ1-2, with TRBD1 matching 11 bases. Per the germline V gene, CDR1 is SEHNR and CDR2 is FQNEAQ (reference sequence). The J segment lost 5 bases and the V segment lost 5 bases, leaving 7 bases of the junction unmatched. The CDR3 contains 15 residues. The CDR3 DNA reads TGTGCCAGCAGCGCAGGGACAGGGGGATCTTATGGCTACACCTTC. It translates to CASSAGTGGSYGYTF.

The V and J genes are TRBV2 and TRBJ2-3, with 11 bases identical to TRBD2. Germline lookup yields CDR1 SNHLY and CDR2 FYNNEI. The CDR3 is made up of 16 amino acids. The trim removed 5 bases at V and 2 bases at J, leaving 6 bases unmatched. The CDR3 DNA reads TGTGCCAGCAGTCCCGGGACTAGCGGATCCACAGATACGCAGTATTTT. It yields the protein CASSPGTSGSTDTQYF. Variable domain in full (rest from reference TRBV2 and TRBJ2-3): EPEVTQTPSHQVTQMGQEVILRCVPISNHLYFYWYRQILGQKVEFLVSFYNNEISEKSEIFDDQFSVERPDGSNFTLKIRSTKLEDSAMYFCASSPGTSGSTDTQYFGPGTRLTVL.

In nucleotides, the CDR3 is TGTGCCAGCAGCAAGGACAGGGAGGGTTCACCCCTCCACTTT. This encodes CASSKDREGSPLHF. This rearrangement joins TRBV21-1 to TRBJ1-6; the table's D call, TRBD1, was not checked against the DNA. TRBV21-1 represents a pseudogene. CDR3 length: 14 residues.

This clone was picked up a small number of times. The chain links TRBV9 to TRBJ1-2; D uncertain. The germline CDR1 and CDR2 sequences are SGDLS and YYNGEE. This CDR3 has 12 amino acids. V shed 4 bases and J shed 13 bases, with 17 bases lying between them. The CDR3 DNA reads as TGTGCCAGCAGCTCCCCCTTTAGGCAGGCCACCTTC. Translated, it gives CASSSPFRQATF.

The genes are TRBV6-4 and TRBJ1-4; D is unresolved. This CDR3 comprises 15 residues. Germline lookup yields CDR1 MRHNA and CDR2 SNTAGT. V lost 3 bases, J lost 1 base, and 9 bases lay in between. The CDR3 DNA follows: TGTGCCAGCAGTGAGCGGGGAGGAACTAATGAAAAACTGTTTTTT. Its translation is CASSERGGTNEKLFF.

The chain couples TRBV5-4 to TRBJ1-5, with unresolved D. Per germline, CDR1 SGHNT and CDR2 YYREEE (reference sequence). Trimming pared 2 bases from V and 5 bases from J, leaving 8 bases between. This CDR3 region has 13 residues. In DNA form, the CDR3 reads TGTGCCAGCAGCTTTGGAGCGGATCAGCCCCAGCATTTT. Protein sequence: CASSFGADQPQHF.

The chain links TRBV10-3 to TRBJ1-6, with TRBD1 matching 8 bases. CDR3 size: 13 residues. Germline assignment: CDR1 ENHRY and CDR2 SYGVKD. V was pared by 3 bases and J by 9 bases, with 1 base of the junction left unmatched. The CDR3 spells CAISEGTGSPLHF. CDR3 in DNA: TGTGCCATCAGTGAAGGGACAGGTTCACCCCTCCACTTT.